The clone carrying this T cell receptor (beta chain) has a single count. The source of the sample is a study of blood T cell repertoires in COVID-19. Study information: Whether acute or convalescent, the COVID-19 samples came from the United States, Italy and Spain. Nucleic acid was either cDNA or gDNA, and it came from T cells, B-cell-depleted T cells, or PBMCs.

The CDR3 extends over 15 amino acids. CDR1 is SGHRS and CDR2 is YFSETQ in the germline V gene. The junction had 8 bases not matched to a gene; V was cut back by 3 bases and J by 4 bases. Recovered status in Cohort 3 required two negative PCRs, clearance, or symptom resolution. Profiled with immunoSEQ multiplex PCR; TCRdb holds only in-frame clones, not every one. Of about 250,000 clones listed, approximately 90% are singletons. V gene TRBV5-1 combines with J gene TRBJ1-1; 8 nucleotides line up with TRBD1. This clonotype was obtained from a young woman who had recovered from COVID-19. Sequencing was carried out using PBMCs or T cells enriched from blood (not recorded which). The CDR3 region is CASSSDTGGGTEAFF. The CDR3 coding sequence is TGCGCCAGCAGCTCGGACACAGGGGGAGGCACTGAAGCTTTCTTT.